Below are 5 T cell receptor beta chains sequenced from a single sample in a study of early T cells in non-severe SARS-CoV-2 infection. A single record per CDR3 protein comes from TCRdb applying MiXCR to the 5' RACE reads. The table includes tens of thousands of distinct CDR3 sequences, about 7.1% detected once. Sequences were derived from whole blood, sampled at baseline. Receptors were obtained from an adult who was a healthcare worker with PCR-confirmed SARS-CoV-2 infection or an uninfected control (not recorded which).

This clonotype was observed many times. V usage is TRBV4-2 and J usage is TRBJ2-3; 12 bases fit TRBD2. The CDR3 length is 17 residues. V trimming: 3 bases; J trimming: 1 base; junction bases outside the gene matches: 5. Germline assignment: CDR1 LGHNA and CDR2 YNFKEQ. The CDR3 DNA follows: TGTGCCAGCAGCCATGCTTCTAGCGGGGGGGGCACAGATACGCAGTATTTT. Amino acids: CASSHASSGGGTDTQYF.

This clonotype was counted ten times or more. The CDR3 region is CASSLDPSGGTDTQYF. In DNA form, the CDR3 reads TGTGCCAGCAGCTTAGATCCTAGCGGGGGCACAGATACGCAGTATTTT. The rearrangement links TRBV11-2 to TRBJ2-3; 9 bases align to TRBD2. Germline loops: CDR1 SGHAT, CDR2 FQNNGV. The CDR3 is 16 amino acids. The J segment lost 1 base and the V segment lost 0 bases, leaving 2 bases of the junction unmatched.

In its sample, this clonotype was seen a few times. This sequence joins TRBV12-3 or TRBV12-4 and TRBJ1-3, with D unresolved. The CDR3 has 12 residues. V lost 6 bases and J lost 4, with 7 bases in between. This CDR3 is CASSPPGNTIYF. In DNA form, the CDR3 reads TGTGCCAGCAGCCCGCCAGGAAACACCATATATTTT.

This clonotype was recorded many times. This chain joins TRBV10-3 and TRBJ2-5; TRBD2 agrees at 12 bases. The germline V gene has CDR1 ENHRY and CDR2 SYGVKD. V trimming: 10 bases; J trimming: 3 bases; junction bases outside the gene matches: 6. The CDR3 length is 14 residues. The CDR3 DNA follows: TGTGCCAGCAGACTAGCGGGGGCCGAAGAGACCCAGTACTTC. Translating gives CASRLAGAEETQYF.

This clonotype was counted at least ten times. The chain links TRBV28 to TRBJ2-5; either TRBD1 or TRBD2 may fit D (5 bases each). The CDR3 runs to 12 residues. Per germline, CDR1 MDHEN and CDR2 SYDVKM. The ends were cut back, 7 bases at V and 9 bases at J, with 15 bases in the middle. The CDR3 nucleotides are TGTGCCAGCACTTGGGGGTACGGGGCCCAGTACTTC. Translated: CASTWGYGAQYF.